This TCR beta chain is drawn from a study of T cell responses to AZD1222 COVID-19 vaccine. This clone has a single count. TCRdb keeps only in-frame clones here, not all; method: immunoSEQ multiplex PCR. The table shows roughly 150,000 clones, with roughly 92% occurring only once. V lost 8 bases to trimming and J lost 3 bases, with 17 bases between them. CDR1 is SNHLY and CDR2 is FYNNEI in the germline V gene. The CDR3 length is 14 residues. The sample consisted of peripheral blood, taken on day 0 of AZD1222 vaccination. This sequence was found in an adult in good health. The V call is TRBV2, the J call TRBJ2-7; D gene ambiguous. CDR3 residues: CASHPTMDLYEQYF. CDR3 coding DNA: TGTGCCAGCCACCCTACCATGGACCTCTACGAGCAGTACTTC. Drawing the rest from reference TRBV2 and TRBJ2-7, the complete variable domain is EPEVTQTPSHQVTQMGQEVILRCVPISNHLYFYWYRQILGQKVEFLVSFYNNEISEKSEIFDDQFSVERPDGSNFTLKIRSTKLEDSAMYFCASHPTMDLYEQYFGPGTRLTVT.